The clone carrying this T cell receptor beta chain was seen more than once but under ten times. Its antigen is not identified. Germline CDR1 is SEHNR and CDR2 is FQNEAQ (reference sequence). The CDR3 contains 12 residues. Trimming took 4 bases from V and 3 from J, leaving 4 bases between them. Treatment defined: some 20 received Ad26.COV2.S at low or high dose, single or two shots; several received placebo; per-sample allocation not given. Collection of samples fell on day 63 after the first vaccine or placebo injection. This sample was included in a study of Ad26.COV2.S vaccination and SARS-CoV-2 variants. Study summary: It was the COV1001 Ad26.COV2.S trial arm that included the donor.

Whole-study results and caveats: Measures of TCR breadth and depth may have fallen short of total T cell responses. It was vaccine recipients, not placebo recipients, who had the higher spike-specific TCR breadth.

Assay: immunoSEQ multiplex PCR; the TCRdb copy retains only in-frame clones and omits some. The sample holds more than 400,000 clones; roughly 90% are singletons and the top ten take 1.5% to 2%. V gene TRBV7-9 combines with J gene TRBJ1-3, with D unclear. The material was peripheral blood, obtained in a trial of Ad26.COV2.S vaccine versus placebo. This TCR derives from a person between 18 and 65 years old who received the Ad26.COV2.S COVID-19 vaccine or a placebo. The CDR3 DNA reads TGTGCCAGCAGCTGGGATGGAAACACCATATATTTT. Amino acid sequence: CASSWDGNTIYF.